This is a list of T cell receptor beta chains from one sample in a study of cytomegalovirus exposure and HLA in healthy donors. The data were produced by immunoSEQ multiplex PCR, yet TCRdb's version contains in-frame clones alone and is incomplete. Of under 150,000 clones listed, approximately 81% are singletons. The source material was PBMCs. These TCRs come from a middle-aged woman in good health and CMV-seropositive. Each CDR3 is given with its conserved first and last residue. Each record gives: D gene, V gene, clone size, J gene, CDR3 protein, CDR3 DNA. The D gene is left open where the match is weak. Size values are once, few and many counts, or a class for expanded clones, and some rows have none.

d_call: TRBD1
v_call: TRBV28
clone_size: NA
j_call: TRBJ1-6
cdr3_aa: CASSHTSGQGNSPLHF
cdr3_nt: TGTGCCAGCAGTCACACATCGGGACAGGGTAATTCACCCCTCCACTTT

d_call: NA
v_call: TRBV28
clone_size: NA
j_call: TRBJ2-5
cdr3_aa: CASSSTQGSETQYF
cdr3_nt: TGTGCCAGCAGTTCCACACAGGGATCGGAGACCCAGTACTTC

d_call: NA
v_call: TRBV6-6
clone_size: NA
j_call: TRBJ2-7
cdr3_aa: CASGLHYEQYF
cdr3_nt: TGTGCCAGCGGACTCCACTACGAGCAGTACTTC

d_call: TRBD1
v_call: TRBV11-3
clone_size: NA
j_call: TRBJ2-3
cdr3_aa: CASSLTGLMTDTQYF
cdr3_nt: TGTGCCAGCAGCTTGACAGGGTTAATGACAGATACGCAGTATTTT

d_call: NA
v_call: TRBV28
clone_size: NA
j_call: TRBJ2-7
cdr3_aa: CASSLGWQPLLSSYEQYF
cdr3_nt: TGTGCCAGCAGTTTAGGTTGGCAACCTCTACTAAGCTCCTACGAGCAGTACTTC

d_call: NA
v_call: TRBV5-4
clone_size: once
j_call: TRBJ1-5
cdr3_aa: CASSSGGQTNQPQHF
cdr3_nt: TGTGCCAGCAGCTCGGGGGGGCAGACCAATCAGCCCCAGCATTTT

d_call: TRBD2
v_call: TRBV7-8
clone_size: NA
j_call: TRBJ2-1
cdr3_aa: CASSSTGGLAQFF
cdr3_nt: TGTGCCAGCAGCTCCACGGGGGGACTAGCCCAGTTCTTC

d_call: NA
v_call: TRBV7-8
clone_size: NA
j_call: TRBJ1-1
cdr3_aa: CASSASLANTEAFF
cdr3_nt: TGTGCCAGCAGCGCTTCCCTAGCGAACACTGAAGCTTTCTTT

d_call: NA
v_call: TRBV27
clone_size: NA
j_call: TRBJ1-5
cdr3_aa: CASIADQPQHF
cdr3_nt: TGTGCCAGCATCGCAGATCAGCCCCAGCATTTT

d_call: TRBD2
v_call: TRBV5-1
clone_size: NA
j_call: TRBJ2-1
cdr3_aa: CASSLAGRSGEFF
cdr3_nt: TGCGCCAGCAGTTTAGCGGGACGCTCGGGGGAGTTCTTC

d_call: NA
v_call: TRBV5-1
clone_size: NA
j_call: TRBJ1-2
cdr3_aa: CASSTDSHYGYTF
cdr3_nt: TGCGCCAGCAGCACTGACAGCCACTATGGCTACACCTTC

d_call: NA
v_call: TRBV6-5
clone_size: once
j_call: TRBJ1-4
cdr3_aa: CASSRQATNEKLFF
cdr3_nt: TGTGCCAGCTCTCGACAGGCAACTAATGAAAAACTGTTTTTT

d_call: NA
v_call: TRBV15
clone_size: NA
j_call: TRBJ1-4
cdr3_aa: CATSSQGRSGGEKLFF
cdr3_nt: TGTGCCACCAGCAGCCAGGGACGGTCCGGAGGGGAAAAACTGTTTTTT

d_call: NA
v_call: TRBV19
clone_size: NA
j_call: TRBJ1-5
cdr3_aa: CASSPDPPLASNQPQHF
cdr3_nt: TGTGCCAGTAGTCCCGACCCACCTCTAGCTAGCAATCAGCCCCAGCATTTT